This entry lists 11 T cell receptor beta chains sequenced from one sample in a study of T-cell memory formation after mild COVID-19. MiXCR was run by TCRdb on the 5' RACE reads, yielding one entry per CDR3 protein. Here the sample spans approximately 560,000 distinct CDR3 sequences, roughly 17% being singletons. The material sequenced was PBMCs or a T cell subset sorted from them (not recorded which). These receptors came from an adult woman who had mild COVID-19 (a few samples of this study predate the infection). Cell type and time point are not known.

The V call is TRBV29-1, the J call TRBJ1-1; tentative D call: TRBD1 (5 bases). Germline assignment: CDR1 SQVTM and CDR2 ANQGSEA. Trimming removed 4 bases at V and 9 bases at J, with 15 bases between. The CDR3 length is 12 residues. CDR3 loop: CSVGTVTGKAFF. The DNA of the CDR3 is TGCAGCGTTGGGACCGTAACAGGAAAAGCTTTCTTT. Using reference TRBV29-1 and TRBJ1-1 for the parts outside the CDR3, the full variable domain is SAVISQKPSRDICQRGTSLTIQCQVDSQVTMMFWYRQQPGQSLTLIATANQGSEATYESGFVIDKFPISRPNLTFSTLTVSNMSPEDSSIYLCSVGTVTGKAFFGQGTRLTVV.

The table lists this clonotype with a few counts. DNA of the CDR3: TGCAGTGCTAGGGCTAGCGGGAGGGCAAGAGGCACAGATACGCAGTATTTT. Translating it yields CSARASGRARGTDTQYF. This chain joins TRBV20-1 and TRBJ2-3; 12 positions agree with TRBD2. V was clipped by 3 bases and J by 1 base; unmatched bases: 8. The CDR3 extends over 17 amino acids. CDR1 and CDR2 from the germline V gene are DFQATT and SNEGSKA (reference sequence).

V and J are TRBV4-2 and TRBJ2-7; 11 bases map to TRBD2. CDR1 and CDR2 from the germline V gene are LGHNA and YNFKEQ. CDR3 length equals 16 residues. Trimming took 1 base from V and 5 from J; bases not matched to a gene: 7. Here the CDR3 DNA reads TGTGCCAGCAGCCAAGTAGCGGGGGGGCGAAAGGACGAGCAGTACTTC. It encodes CASSQVAGGRKDEQYF.

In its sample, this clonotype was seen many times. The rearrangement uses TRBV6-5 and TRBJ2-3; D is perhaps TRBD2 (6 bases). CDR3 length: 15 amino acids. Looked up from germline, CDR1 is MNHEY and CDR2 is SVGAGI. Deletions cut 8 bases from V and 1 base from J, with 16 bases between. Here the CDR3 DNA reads TGTGCCAGCTCAGTTACTTCGGGGGGCACAGATACGCAGTATTTT. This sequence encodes CASSVTSGGTDTQYF.

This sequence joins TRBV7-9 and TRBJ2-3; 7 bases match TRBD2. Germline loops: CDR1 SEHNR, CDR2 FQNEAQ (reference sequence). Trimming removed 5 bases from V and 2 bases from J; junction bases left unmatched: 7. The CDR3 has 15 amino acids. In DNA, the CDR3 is TGTGCCAGCAGCCACGCTAGCGGCCCCACAGATACGCAGTATTTT. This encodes CASSHASGPTDTQYF.

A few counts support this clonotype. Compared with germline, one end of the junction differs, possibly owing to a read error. CDR3 region: CSTSGGTDTQYF. The CDR3 DNA reads TGCAGTACTAGCGGAGGCACAGATACGCAGTATTTT. The chain has TRBV20-1 and TRBJ2-3; 8 nucleotides agree with TRBD2. From germline, CDR1 is DFQATT and CDR2 SNEGSKA (reference sequence). The CDR3 contains 12 residues.

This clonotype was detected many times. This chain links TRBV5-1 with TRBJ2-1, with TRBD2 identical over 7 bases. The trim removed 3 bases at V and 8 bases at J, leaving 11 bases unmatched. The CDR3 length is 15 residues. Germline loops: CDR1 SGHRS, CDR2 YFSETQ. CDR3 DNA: TGCGCCAGCAGCTCACTACTAGCGAATAAGGATGAGCAGTTCTTC. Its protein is CASSSLLANKDEQFF.

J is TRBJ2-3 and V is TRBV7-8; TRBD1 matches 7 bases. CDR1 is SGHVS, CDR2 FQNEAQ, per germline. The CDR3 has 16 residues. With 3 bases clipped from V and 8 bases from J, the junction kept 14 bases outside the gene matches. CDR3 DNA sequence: TGTGCCAGCAGCTTGGGCTCGGGACAGAGCGGTCGTACGCAGTATTTT. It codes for CASSLGSGQSGRTQYF.

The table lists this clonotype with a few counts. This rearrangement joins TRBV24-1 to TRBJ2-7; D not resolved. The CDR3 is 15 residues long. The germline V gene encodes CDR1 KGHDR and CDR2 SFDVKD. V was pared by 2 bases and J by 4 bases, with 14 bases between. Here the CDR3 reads CATSDSNTDGYEQYF. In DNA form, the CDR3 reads TGTGCCACCAGTGATTCTAACACGGACGGGTACGAGCAGTACTTC.

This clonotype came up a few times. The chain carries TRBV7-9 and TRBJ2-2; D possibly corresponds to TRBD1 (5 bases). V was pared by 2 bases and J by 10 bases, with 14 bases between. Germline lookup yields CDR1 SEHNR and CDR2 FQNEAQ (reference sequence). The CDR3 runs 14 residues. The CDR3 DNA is TGTGCCAGCAGCTTATCAGGGTCCGTTGTGGAGCTGTTTTTT. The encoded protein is CASSLSGSVVELFF.

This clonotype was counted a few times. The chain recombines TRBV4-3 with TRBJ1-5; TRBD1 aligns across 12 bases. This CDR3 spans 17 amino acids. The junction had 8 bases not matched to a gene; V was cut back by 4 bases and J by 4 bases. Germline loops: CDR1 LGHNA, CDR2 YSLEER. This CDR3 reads CASSRDWGQGANQPQHF. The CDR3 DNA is TGCGCCAGCAGCCGAGACTGGGGACAGGGGGCAAATCAGCCCCAGCATTTT.